This TCR beta chain stems from a study of CD4 T cells in relation to SARS-CoV-2 and coronaviruses (dated by TCRdb to the early 2020s). In the study overall: In the ViraFEST assay, PBMCs were grown with antigen for around ten days, and TCR beta CDR3s were then sequenced to identify antigen-specific clonal expansions. For other donors in the study, expansion assays were sequenced with a different, Illumina-based TCR-beta assay. The study assessed, at the TCR clonotype level, memory CD4+ T cell crossreactivity between SARS-CoV-2 and common cold coronavirus spike proteins. The negative reference condition was either a culture with an HIV-1 Nef peptide pool or a culture with no peptide. Patient-derived lymphoblastoid cell lines were used to map the HLA restriction of shared crossreactive spike epitopes. Samples from three pre-COVID donors and the naive versus memory experiments were sequenced with the Adaptive Biotechnologies TCR-sequencing kit; other data were Illumina-based. On the study overall, not on this receptor specifically: Crossreactivity analysis centred on spike protein, so crossreactivity against other viral proteins was not assessed. Crossreactive clones showed significantly weaker SARS-CoV-2-driven expansion than monoreactive clones, consistent with antigenic imprinting. The study was constrained by small numbers of patients and of tested TCRs. Roughly 64% of donors had memory CD4+ clonotypes that crossrecognized SARS-CoV-2 and at least one common cold coronavirus spike. Because no donor provided both pre-pandemic and post-infection samples, tracing the source of pre-existing responses was limited.

CD4+ T cells from unexposed donors were collected before the COVID-19 pandemic (2011-2018). Following 10 days of culture, the EasySep CD4+ T cell isolation kit was used to isolate CD4+ T cells. Unexposed donor CD4+ T cells were tested for reactivity to SARS-CoV-2 S and N and four common cold coronavirus spike pools, as cell number allowed. Each well held millions of PBMCs cultured in IMDM containing approximately 4.7% human AB serum and approximately 9.6 IU/ml IL-2. Half of the culture medium was replaced with fresh IL-2-containing medium on days 3 and 7. In general, every peptide culture condition was set up in three replicate wells. Leukapheresis product for the unexposed donors was bought commercially. Ficoll-Paque PLUS gradient centrifugation was used to isolate PBMCs from leukapheresis product or whole blood. PBMCs were either used fresh in the expansion assay or cryopreserved at -140 degrees C. The QIAamp Micro DNA Kit was used to extract genomic DNA from the CD4+ T cells.

Library preparation used the immunoSEQ multiplex PCR assay. On the study's bioinformatics: During preprocessing, nonproductive sequences were discarded, as were any CDR3s that did not begin with C, did not end with F or W, or were shorter than 7 amino acids. The MANAFEST web app was used to call antigen-specific clonotypes on the basis of expansion compared with the reference and with other culture wells. A clone was considered positive if significant expansion relative to the reference culture was observed in 2 of 3 replicate wells at an FDR below 0.05. To be called positive, a clone also had to show significant expansion compared with every other tandem well and an odds ratio greater than 5. CDR3 homology was quantified as pairwise Levenshtein distance, calculated with the stringdist R package after three terminal residues were trimmed from each end. TCRdb took this table from immuneACCESS and kept in-frame rearrangements with V and J called. Such tables lack part of the clones; where checked against another copy, unresolved V genes explain under half of the gap, and the rest is unexplained. D and trimming come from the DNA, and the V and J calls and clone size come from that table. This sample is represented by about 21,000 clones; roughly 69% of them were singletons. The biggest ten clones account for roughly 12% of the sample.

As to this clone: Its antigen remains unidentified. No quality values exist for individual bases; no much larger clone is one base distant.

The source of this sequence is a human donor in good health. Sequenced: CD4+ T cells from PBMCs, cultured in vitro.

In nucleotides, the sequence is TGTGCCAGTACCATGGACGGACGAAACTATGGCTACACCTTC. Its amino acids are CASTMDGRNYGYTF. The sequence is built from TRBV19 and TRBJ1-2; no D segment can be confidently identified. Sequences LNHDA (CDR1) and SQIVND (CDR2) are obtained from the germline V gene (reference sequence). V is cut by 7 bases and J by 2 bases, and the space between the germline ends is 14 bases. Including the terminal cysteine and phenylalanine, the CDR3 comprises 14 residues. This entry keeps only the CDR3 DNA: 42 bases, framed from base 1.